This T cell receptor (beta chain) was sequenced for a study of OX40 agonist ivuxolimab in advanced cancers. Study-level information: Prior anti-PD-1, anti-PD-L1 or anti-CTLA-4 therapy was allowed; 40% had some.

Sequenced by immunoSEQ multiplex PCR; TCRdb stores in-frame clones only, minus some. In the table there are 55,000 to 70,000 clones, roughly four fifths of which are singletons. The germline gives CDR1 MNHEY, CDR2 SVGAGI. CDR3 length: 12 residues. Trimming removed 8 bases at V and 5 bases at J, with 9 bases between. This clonotype was obtained from an adult with an advanced solid tumor such as melanoma, head and neck, liver or kidney cancer. The V gene is TRBV6-5, the J gene TRBJ2-2; D call uncertain. This specimen was CD4+ or CD8+ T cells sorted from blood, taken in a trial of the OX40 agonist ivuxolimab. CDR3 in amino acids: CASAPRTGELFF. As DNA, the CDR3 is TGTGCCAGCGCCCCTAGGACCGGGGAGCTGTTTTTT.